This T cell receptor (beta chain) comes out of a study of shared clonotypes between healthy human individuals. Only in-frame clones appear in the TCRdb table, and some are missing; sequencing was by immunoSEQ multiplex PCR. The sample shows some 2.1 million clones, roughly 94% of them seen only once. Naivety among CD8 cells was defined by CD45RO negativity and positive CCR7 selection, thereby excluding terminally differentiated effector memory CD45RA+ cells. The CDR3 covers 15 residues. After removal of 5 bases from V and 2 bases from J, the junction contained 6 bases not matched to a gene. CDR1 is MGHRA and CDR2 is YSYEKL in the germline V gene.

The sample taken for sequencing was naive CD8+ T cells sorted from blood. The V and J genes are TRBV4-1 and TRBJ2-7, with 10 nucleotides matching TRBD2. The clonotype comes from a man between 18 and 29 years old in good health. CDR3 nucleotides: TGCGCCAGCAGCAGGCTAGCGGGAGACACCTACGAGCAGTACTTC. Translated: CASSRLAGDTYEQYF.